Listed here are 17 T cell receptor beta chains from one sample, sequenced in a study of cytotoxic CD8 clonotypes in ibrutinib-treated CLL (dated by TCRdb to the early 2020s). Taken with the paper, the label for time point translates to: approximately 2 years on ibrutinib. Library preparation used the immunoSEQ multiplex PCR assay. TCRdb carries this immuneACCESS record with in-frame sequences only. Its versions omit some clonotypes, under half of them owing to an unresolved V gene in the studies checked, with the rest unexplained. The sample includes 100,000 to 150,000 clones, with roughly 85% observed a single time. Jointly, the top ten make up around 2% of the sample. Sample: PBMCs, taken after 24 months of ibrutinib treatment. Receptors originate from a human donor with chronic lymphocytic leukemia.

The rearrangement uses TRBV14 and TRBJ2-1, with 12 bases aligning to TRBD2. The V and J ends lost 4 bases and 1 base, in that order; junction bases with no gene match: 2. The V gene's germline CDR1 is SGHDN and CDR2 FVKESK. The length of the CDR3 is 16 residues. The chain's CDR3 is CASSRTSGASYNEQFF. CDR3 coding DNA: TGTGCCAGCAGCCGGACTAGCGGGGCTTCCTACAATGAGCAGTTCTTC.

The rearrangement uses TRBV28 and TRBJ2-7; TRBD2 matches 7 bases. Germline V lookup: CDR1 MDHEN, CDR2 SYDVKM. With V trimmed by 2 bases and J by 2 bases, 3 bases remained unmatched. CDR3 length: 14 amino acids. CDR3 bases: TGTGCCAGCAGTTTAACTAGCGTGGCCTACGAGCAGTACTTC. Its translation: CASSLTSVAYEQYF.

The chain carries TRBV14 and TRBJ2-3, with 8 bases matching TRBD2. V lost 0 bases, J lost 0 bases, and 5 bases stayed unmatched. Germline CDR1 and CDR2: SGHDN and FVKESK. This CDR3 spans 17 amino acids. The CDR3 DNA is TGTGCCAGCAGCCAAGATGGTATAGCGGGAAGCACAGATACGCAGTATTTT. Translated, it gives CASSQDGIAGSTDTQYF.

CDR3 region: CAIKASGGPYNEQFF. DNA for the CDR3: TGTGCCATCAAAGCTAGCGGGGGCCCCTACAATGAGCAGTTCTTC. This chain links TRBV10-3 with TRBJ2-1; 10 bases are a match to TRBD2. Germline-derived CDR1 and CDR2 are ENHRY and SYGVKD. The V segment lost 7 bases and the J segment 2 bases; nucleotides outside the gene matches: 5. This CDR3 region has 15 residues.

In DNA form, the CDR3 reads TGTGCCACCAGCAGAGATCACGGCACCTCTGAAGCTTTCTTT. Its protein product is CATSRDHGTSEAFF. The rearrangement uses TRBV15 and TRBJ1-1, with D hard to call. CDR1 is LNHNV, CDR2 YYDKDF, per germline (reference sequence). The CDR3 is 14 amino acids. The germline V and J ends were trimmed by 0 bases and 6 bases, with 11 bases remaining between them.

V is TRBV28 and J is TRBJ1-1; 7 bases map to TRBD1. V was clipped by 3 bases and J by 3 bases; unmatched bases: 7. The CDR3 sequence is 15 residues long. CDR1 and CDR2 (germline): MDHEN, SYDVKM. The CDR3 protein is CASSFGYQGDTEAFF. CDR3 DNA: TGTGCCAGCAGTTTTGGTTACCAGGGGGACACTGAAGCTTTCTTT.

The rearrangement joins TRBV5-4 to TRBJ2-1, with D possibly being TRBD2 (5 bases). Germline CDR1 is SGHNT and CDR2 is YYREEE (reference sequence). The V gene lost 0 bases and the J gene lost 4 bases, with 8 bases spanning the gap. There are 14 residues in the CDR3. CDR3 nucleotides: TGTGCCAGCAGCTTGGCCGGGAATTACAATGAGCAGTTCTTC. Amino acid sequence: CASSLAGNYNEQFF.

The CDR3 DNA follows: TGTGCCAGCAGCTTATGGCTCGGGGACGGGAATCAGCCCCAGCATTTT. This gives the protein CASSLWLGDGNQPQHF. This chain joins TRBV7-2 and TRBJ1-5; D may be TRBD1 (5 bases). Trimming took 2 bases from V and 4 from J, leaving 15 bases between them. CDR3 length: 16 amino acids. Germline CDR1 and CDR2: SGHTA and FQGNSA.

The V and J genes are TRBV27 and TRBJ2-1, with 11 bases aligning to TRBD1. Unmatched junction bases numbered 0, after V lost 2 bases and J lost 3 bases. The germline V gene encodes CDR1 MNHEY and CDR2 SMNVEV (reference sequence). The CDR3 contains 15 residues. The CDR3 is CASSLGTGGYNEQFF. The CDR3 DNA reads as TGTGCCAGCAGTTTAGGGACAGGGGGCTACAATGAGCAGTTCTTC.

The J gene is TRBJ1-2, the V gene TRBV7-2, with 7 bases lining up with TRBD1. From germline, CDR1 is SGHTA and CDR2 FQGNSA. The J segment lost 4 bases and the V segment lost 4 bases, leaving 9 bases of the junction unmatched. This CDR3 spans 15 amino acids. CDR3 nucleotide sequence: TGTGCCAGCAGCTACCGAGACCGACAGGGCTATGGCTACACCTTC. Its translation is CASSYRDRQGYGYTF.

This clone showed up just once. The CDR3 DNA is TGTGCCAGCAGCTCCCGCAGGGGGGGACCCTACGAGCAGTACTTC. Residues: CASSSRRGGPYEQYF. V gene TRBV7-8 combines with J gene TRBJ2-7, with D tentatively TRBD1 or TRBD2 (7 bases each). This CDR3 region has 15 residues. From germline, CDR1 is SGHVS and CDR2 FQNEAQ. Trimming shortened V by 4 bases and J by 2 bases, and 15 bases separated the two germline ends.

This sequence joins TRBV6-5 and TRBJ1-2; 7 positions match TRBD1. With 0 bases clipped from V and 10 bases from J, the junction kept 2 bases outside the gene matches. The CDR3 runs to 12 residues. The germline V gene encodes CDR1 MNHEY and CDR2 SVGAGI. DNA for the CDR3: TGTGCCAGCAGTTACTCGACAGGGCTCTACACCTTC. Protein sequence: CASSYSTGLYTF.

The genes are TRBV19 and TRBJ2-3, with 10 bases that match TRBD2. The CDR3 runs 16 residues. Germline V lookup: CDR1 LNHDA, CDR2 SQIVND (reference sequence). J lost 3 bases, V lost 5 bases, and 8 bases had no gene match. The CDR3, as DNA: TGTGCCAGTAGTCCCATAGCGGGGGGAACGACAGATACGCAGTATTTT. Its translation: CASSPIAGGTTDTQYF.

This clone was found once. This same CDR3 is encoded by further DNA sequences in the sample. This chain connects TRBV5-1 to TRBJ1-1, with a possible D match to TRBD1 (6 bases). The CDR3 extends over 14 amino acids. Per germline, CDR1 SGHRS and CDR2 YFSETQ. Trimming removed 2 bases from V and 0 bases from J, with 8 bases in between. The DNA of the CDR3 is TGCGCCAGCAGCTTACAGGGTATGAACACTGAAGCTTTCTTT. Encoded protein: CASSLQGMNTEAFF.

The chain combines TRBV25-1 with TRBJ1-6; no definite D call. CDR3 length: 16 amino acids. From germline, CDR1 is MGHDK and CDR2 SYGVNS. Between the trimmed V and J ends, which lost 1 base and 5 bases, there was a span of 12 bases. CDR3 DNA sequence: TGTGCCAGCAGTGAATTTGAAGGGAGGGATAATTCACCCCTCCACTTT. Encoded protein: CASSEFEGRDNSPLHF.

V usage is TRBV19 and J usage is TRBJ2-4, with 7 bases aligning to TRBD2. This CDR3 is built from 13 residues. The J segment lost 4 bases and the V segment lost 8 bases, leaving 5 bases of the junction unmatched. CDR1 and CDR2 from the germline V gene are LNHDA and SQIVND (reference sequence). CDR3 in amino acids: CASPRGGKNIQYF. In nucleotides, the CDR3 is TGTGCCAGTCCACGGGGAGGGAAAAACATTCAGTACTTC.

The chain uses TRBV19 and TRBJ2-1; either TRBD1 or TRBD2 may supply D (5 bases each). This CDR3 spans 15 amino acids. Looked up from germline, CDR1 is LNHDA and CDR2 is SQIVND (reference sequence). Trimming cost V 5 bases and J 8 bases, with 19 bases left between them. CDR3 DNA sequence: TGTGCCAGTAGTCCTCGGGACGGTCCTGGGGATGAGCAGTTCTTC. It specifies CASSPRDGPGDEQFF.